The text below deals with one T cell receptor beta chain. Its antigen is unknown. Base qualities are not at hand, and no much larger clone is one base apart. Uncultured memory T cell samples were sequenced directly after ex vivo isolation. CD4+ total memory, central memory, effector memory and circulating T follicular helper cells were isolated from peripheral blood mononuclear cells. The library came from the immunoSEQ multiplex PCR assay. The study's own analysis went as follows. To quantify how much the repertoires of different subsets overlapped, the Chao-Jaccard similarity index was used along with counts of shared clonotypes. Held by TCRdb, this immuneACCESS table contains in-frame sequences only and omits some clones. Under half of the omission traces to an unresolved V gene where checked; the cause of the rest is unknown. The V and J calls and the clone size are those of that table, but D and trimming were determined from the DNA. The sample includes around 25,000 clones, with over 90% observed a single time. Jointly, the top ten make up 0.65% to 0.8% of the sample.

The data belong to a study of CD4 T cell repertoires in COVID-19 (dated by TCRdb to the early 2020s). Turning to the overall study: For cross-reactivity analysis, CFSE-low cells were expanded with IL-2 for about 9 days and were then relabeled and restimulated with spike proteins from other coronaviruses. TCR Vbeta repertoire analysis of SARS-CoV-2-reactive T cells was conducted at the subset level in a few recovered individuals. In COVID-19-recovered individuals, the study described naturally processed CD4+ T cell responses to SARS-CoV-2 spike and nucleoprotein and used TCR Vbeta sequencing to evaluate clonal composition.

Taken from cysteine to phenylalanine, the CDR3 has 15 residues. The sequence is cut down to CDR3 DNA, 45 bases in frame from base 1. Trimming accounts for 3 bases at V and 5 bases at J, while the number of junction bases matched to no gene is 9. From the germline V gene, CDR1 is SNHLY and CDR2 is FYNNEI. Study-wide conclusions, independent of this receptor: Between 7 and 25% of SARS-CoV-2 clonotypes were also detected in SARS-CoV and/or HKU1 spike-stimulated secondary cultures, consistent with cross-reactivity. Several of the most expanded SARS-CoV-2-reactive clonotypes were present in two or all three memory subsets, which suggests intraclonal diversification.

The TCR comes from a human donor who had COVID-19. Recombination joined TRBV2 with TRBJ2-5, with 7 bases aligning to TRBD2. The specimen was circulating follicular helper CD4+ T cells (cTfh) from blood, collected before the COVID-19 pandemic. Interpreted using the paper, the cell subset or site label stands for: circulating T follicular helper cells. The CDR3 is CASSELWGRAETQYF. The DNA is as follows: TGTGCCAGCAGTGAGCTCTGGGGGAGGGCCGAGACCCAGTACTTC.